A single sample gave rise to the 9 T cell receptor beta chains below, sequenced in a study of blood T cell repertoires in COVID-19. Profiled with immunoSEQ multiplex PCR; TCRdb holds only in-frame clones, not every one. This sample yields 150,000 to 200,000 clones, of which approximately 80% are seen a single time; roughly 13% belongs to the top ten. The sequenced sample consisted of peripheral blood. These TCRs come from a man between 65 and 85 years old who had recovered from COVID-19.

DNA for the CDR3: TGTGCCAGCAGCCCCCGGAGCGGGAGGGTACACGAGCAGTACTTC. The encoded protein is CASSPRSGRVHEQYF. The chain carries TRBV11-2 and TRBJ2-7; 10 nucleotides line up with TRBD2. Per germline, CDR1 SGHAT and CDR2 FQNNGV. The V segment lost 5 bases and the J segment 5 bases; nucleotides outside the gene matches: 9. There are 15 residues in the CDR3.

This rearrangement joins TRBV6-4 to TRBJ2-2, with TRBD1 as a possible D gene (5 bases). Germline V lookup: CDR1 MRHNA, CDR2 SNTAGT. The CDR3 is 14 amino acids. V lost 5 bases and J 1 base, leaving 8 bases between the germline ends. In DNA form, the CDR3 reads TGTGCCAGCAGTATCCAGGGGAACACCGGGGAGCTGTTTTTT. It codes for CASSIQGNTGELFF.

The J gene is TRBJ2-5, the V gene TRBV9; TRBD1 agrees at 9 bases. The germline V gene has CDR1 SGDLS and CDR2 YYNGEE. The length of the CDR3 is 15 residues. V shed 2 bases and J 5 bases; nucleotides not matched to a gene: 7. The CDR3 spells CASSVTGGLGETQYF. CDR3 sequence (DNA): TGTGCCAGCAGCGTCACAGGGGGCTTGGGGGAGACCCAGTACTTC.

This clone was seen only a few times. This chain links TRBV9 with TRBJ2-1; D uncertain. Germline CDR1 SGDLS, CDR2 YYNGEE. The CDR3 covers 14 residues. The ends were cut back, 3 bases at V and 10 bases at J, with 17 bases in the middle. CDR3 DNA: TGTGCCAGCAGCGAAACTCGTGTGAGTAGCGAGCAGTTCTTC. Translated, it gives CASSETRVSSEQFF.

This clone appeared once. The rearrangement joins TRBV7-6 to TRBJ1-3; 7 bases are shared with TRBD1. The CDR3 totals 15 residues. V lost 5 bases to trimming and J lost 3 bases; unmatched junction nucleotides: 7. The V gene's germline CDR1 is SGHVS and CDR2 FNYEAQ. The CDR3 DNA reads TGTGCCAGCAGCCAGGGGACAGTCCGTGGAAACACCATATATTTT. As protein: CASSQGTVRGNTIYF.

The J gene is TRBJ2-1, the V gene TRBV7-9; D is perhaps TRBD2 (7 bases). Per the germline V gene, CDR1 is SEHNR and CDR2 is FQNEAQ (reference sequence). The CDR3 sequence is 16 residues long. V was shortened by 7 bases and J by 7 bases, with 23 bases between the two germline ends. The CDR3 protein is CASTVLGGGKENEQFF. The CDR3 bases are TGTGCCAGCACCGTCCTAGGGGGAGGGAAAGAAAATGAGCAGTTCTTC.

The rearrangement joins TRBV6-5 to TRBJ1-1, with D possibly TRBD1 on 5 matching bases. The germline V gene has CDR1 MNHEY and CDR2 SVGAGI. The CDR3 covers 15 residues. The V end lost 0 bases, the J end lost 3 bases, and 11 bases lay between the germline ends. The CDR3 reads CASSYSRDSYTEAFF. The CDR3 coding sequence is TGTGCCAGCAGTTACTCACGTGACAGTTACACTGAAGCTTTCTTT.

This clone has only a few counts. The CDR3 DNA sequence: TGTGCCAGCAGCTCAAGACAGGGGTATTCACCCCTCCACTTT. As protein: CASSSRQGYSPLHF. This chain connects TRBV7-9 to TRBJ1-6, with 8 bases fitting TRBD1. V lost 4 bases and J lost 8; bases outside the gene matches: 4. Looked up from germline, CDR1 is SEHNR and CDR2 is FQNEAQ (reference sequence). The CDR3 has 14 residues.

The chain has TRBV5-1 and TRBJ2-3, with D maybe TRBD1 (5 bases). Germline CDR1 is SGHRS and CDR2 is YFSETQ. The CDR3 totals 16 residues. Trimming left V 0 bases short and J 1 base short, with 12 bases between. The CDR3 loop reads CASSLVRQPGTDTQYF. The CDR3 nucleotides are TGCGCCAGCAGCTTGGTAAGACAGCCTGGCACAGATACGCAGTATTTT.